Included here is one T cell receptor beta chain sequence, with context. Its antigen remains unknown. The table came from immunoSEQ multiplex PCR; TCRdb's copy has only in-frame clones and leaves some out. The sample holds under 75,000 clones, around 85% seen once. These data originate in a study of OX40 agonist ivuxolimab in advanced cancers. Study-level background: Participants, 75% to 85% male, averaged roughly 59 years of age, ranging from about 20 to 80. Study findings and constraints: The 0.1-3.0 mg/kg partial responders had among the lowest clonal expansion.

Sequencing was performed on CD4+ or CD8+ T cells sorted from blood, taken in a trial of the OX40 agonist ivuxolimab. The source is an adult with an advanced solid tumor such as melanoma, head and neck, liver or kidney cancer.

CDR3 protein: CASSLKGQGEGYTF. CDR3 DNA: TGTGCCAGCAGCTTAAAGGGACAGGGAGAGGGCTACACCTTC. V and J are TRBV7-2 and TRBJ1-2; TRBD1 agrees at 9 bases. Germline-derived CDR1 and CDR2 are SGHTA and FQGNSA. The CDR3 consists of 14 residues. V was clipped by 2 bases and J by 8 bases; unmatched bases: 6.